Described below is a single T cell receptor beta chain sequence and its context. The antigen remains unidentified. CDR3 length equals 15 residues. V was clipped by 5 bases and J by 6 bases; unmatched bases: 9. Germline V gene lookup returns CDR1 MDHEN and CDR2 SYDVKM. Researchers ran the PCR with 60 Vbeta and 13 Jbeta primers. Sequencing used immunoSEQ multiplex PCR; TCRdb keeps in-frame clones, though not all of them. The table includes 190,000 or so clones, roughly 80% detected once. The data derive from a study of cytomegalovirus exposure and HLA in healthy donors. Overall study results and limits: Generally TCR sequences proved uncommon, though certain public TCRs appeared in numerous donors. Reportedly, HLA-A and HLA-B alleles of most subjects were accurately predicted from TCR beta.

This chain links TRBV28 with TRBJ2-7; 11 positions agree with TRBD1. The sequencing sample was made of PBMCs. This receptor was identified in a man aged 50-59 years in good health and CMV-seronegative. DNA of the CDR3: TGTGCCAGCAGTCCCGGGACAGGGGGAATGGGCGAGCAGTACTTC. Translation: CASSPGTGGMGEQYF.